A single sample gave rise to the 10 T cell receptor beta chains below, sequenced in a study of T cell responses to AZD1222 COVID-19 vaccine. Libraries were prepared by immunoSEQ multiplex PCR; TCRdb keeps only in-frame clonotypes and omits some of them. The repertoire consists of about 55,000 clones, with less than 85% occurring once and the leading ten covering over 25%. The sequencing here drew on peripheral blood, taken on day 0 of AZD1222 vaccination. Receptor source: an adult in good health.

This chain connects TRBV9 to TRBJ2-1; TRBD2 is a possible D gene (6 bases). This CDR3 spans 16 amino acids. Between the trimmed V and J ends, which lost 3 bases and 7 bases, there was a span of 20 bases. Germline assignment: CDR1 SGDLS and CDR2 YYNGEE. The CDR3 loop is CASSGAGSGGQNEQFF. The CDR3 region has the DNA TGTGCCAGCAGCGGGGCGGGTAGCGGAGGTCAGAATGAGCAGTTCTTC.

The V gene is TRBV6-5, the J gene TRBJ1-5; D is unclear. Trimming removed 6 bases at V and 0 bases at J, with 6 bases between. Germline V lookup: CDR1 MNHEY, CDR2 SVGAGI. The CDR3 contains 13 residues. The CDR3 region has the DNA TGTGCCAGCAGCTTCTATAGCAATCAGCCCCAGCATTTT. It specifies CASSFYSNQPQHF.

This rearrangement joins TRBV6-5 to TRBJ2-3, with D possibly matching TRBD2 (5 bases). Germline V gene data show CDR1 as MNHEY and CDR2 as SVGAGI. This CDR3 comprises 15 residues. Trimming shortened V by 6 bases and J by 4 bases, and 17 bases separated the two germline ends. The CDR3 sequence is CASRTRDFRADTQYF. CDR3 in DNA: TGTGCCAGCAGAACTAGGGATTTTCGGGCAGATACGCAGTATTTT.

CDR3 nucleotides: TGTGCCAGCAGCCAAGGAGGGGGTGGTCAGCCCCAGCATTTT. It encodes CASSQGGGGQPQHF. The V gene is TRBV3-1 (or the pseudogene TRBV3-2), the J gene TRBJ1-5; D may be TRBD1 (6 bases). V lost 1 base, J lost 6 bases, and 10 bases lay in between. This CDR3 is 14 amino acids long. Germline V gives CDR1 LGHDT, CDR2 YNNKEL (reference sequence).

This clone was seen a single time. The chain employs TRBV24-1 and TRBJ2-2, with a weak D call TRBD1 (5 bases). Deletions cut 7 bases from V and 6 bases from J, with 8 bases between. Germline V CDR1 and CDR2: KGHDR, SFDVKD. The CDR3 contains 12 residues. The CDR3: CATRGVAGELFF. Here the CDR3 DNA reads TGTGCCACCAGAGGGGTTGCCGGGGAGCTGTTTTTT.

This sequence joins TRBV19 and TRBJ1-5; a weak D match, TRBD1 (5 bases). This CDR3 has 15 amino acids. V was trimmed by 2 bases and J by 4 bases, leaving 12 bases between them. CDR1 is LNHDA, CDR2 SQIVND, per germline (reference sequence). CDR3 loop: CASSIIATVNQPQHF. The CDR3 DNA is TGTGCCAGTAGTATAATCGCGACAGTAAATCAGCCCCAGCATTTT.

In DNA form, the CDR3 reads TGCGCCAGCAGCTATAGTATGTACGGGGAGCTGTTTTTT. Amino acids: CASSYSMYGELFF. The rearrangement joins TRBV5-1 to TRBJ2-2; D gene uncertain. The V gene lost 3 bases and the J gene lost 7 bases, with 10 bases spanning the gap. Germline CDR1 is SGHRS and CDR2 is YFSETQ. The CDR3 sequence is 13 residues long. The full variable domain, with the rest looked up from reference TRBV5-1 and TRBJ2-2, is KAGVTQTPRYLIKTRGQQVTLSCSPISGHRSVSWYQQTPGQGLQFLFEYFSETQRNKGNFPGRFSGRQFSNSRSEMNVSTLELGDSALYLCASSYSMYGELFFGEGSRLTVL.

This rearrangement joins TRBV19 to TRBJ1-1; 11 bases line up with TRBD1. Unmatched junction bases numbered 6, after V lost 7 bases and J lost 5 bases. The germline V gene encodes CDR1 LNHDA and CDR2 SQIVND (reference sequence). The CDR3 runs to 14 residues. The CDR3 region is CASKHGTGGTEAFF. For the CDR3, the DNA is TGTGCCAGTAAACACGGGACAGGGGGAACTGAAGCTTTCTTT.

The CDR3 sequence is CASSLASGNPNIQYF. The CDR3 nucleotides are TGTGCCAGCAGCTTAGCGTCGGGAAATCCAAACATTCAGTACTTC. The gene calls are TRBV7-8 and TRBJ2-4, with a weak D call TRBD2 (5 bases). The germline V and J ends were trimmed by 0 bases and 6 bases, with 12 bases remaining between them. Germline CDR1 is SGHVS and CDR2 is FQNEAQ. The CDR3 is 15 amino acids.

V is TRBV13 and J is TRBJ2-1, with D perhaps assigned TRBD1 or TRBD2 (5 bases each). Trimming left V 5 bases short and J 6 bases short, with 14 bases between. CDR1 PRHDT and CDR2 FYEKMQ come from the germline V gene (reference sequence). The CDR3 spans 14 residues. The CDR3 bases are TGTGCCAGCAGCAAAAGAGAGGGGCGCAATGAGCAGTTCTTC. Its translation is CASSKREGRNEQFF.